This TCR beta chain was profiled in a study of cytomegalovirus exposure and HLA in healthy donors. Overall study context: The 100 million to 120 million unique TCR beta sequences, from about 190 million T cells, were found by an earlier analysis.

The V and J ends lost 6 bases and 6 bases, in that order; junction bases with no gene match: 5. Per the germline V gene, CDR1 is SGHDT and CDR2 is YYEEEE. CDR3 size: 16 residues. A word on this clone: What it binds is unknown.

Study findings and constraints: As immune exposure information, only CMV serostatus was available. Across HLA loci, a later analysis found differing TCR association rates, with DRB1 most and HLA-C fewest. Highly shared sequence variants in one cluster were likely a sequencing artifact.

Use of 60 Vbeta and 13 Jbeta primers characterized the PCR. This table comes from immunoSEQ multiplex PCR, and its TCRdb copy is limited to in-frame clones, with some not included. The sample has over 150,000 clones, approximately 88% seen once. Sequenced material: PBMCs. The sequence was collected from a boy aged 2-9 years in good health and CMV-seronegative. V gene TRBV5-6 combines with J gene TRBJ2-2; 16 bases line up with TRBD2. The CDR3 reads CASKGLAGGRAGELFF. The DNA for the CDR3 is TGTGCCAGCAAGGGACTAGCGGGAGGGAGGGCCGGGGAGCTGTTTTTT.